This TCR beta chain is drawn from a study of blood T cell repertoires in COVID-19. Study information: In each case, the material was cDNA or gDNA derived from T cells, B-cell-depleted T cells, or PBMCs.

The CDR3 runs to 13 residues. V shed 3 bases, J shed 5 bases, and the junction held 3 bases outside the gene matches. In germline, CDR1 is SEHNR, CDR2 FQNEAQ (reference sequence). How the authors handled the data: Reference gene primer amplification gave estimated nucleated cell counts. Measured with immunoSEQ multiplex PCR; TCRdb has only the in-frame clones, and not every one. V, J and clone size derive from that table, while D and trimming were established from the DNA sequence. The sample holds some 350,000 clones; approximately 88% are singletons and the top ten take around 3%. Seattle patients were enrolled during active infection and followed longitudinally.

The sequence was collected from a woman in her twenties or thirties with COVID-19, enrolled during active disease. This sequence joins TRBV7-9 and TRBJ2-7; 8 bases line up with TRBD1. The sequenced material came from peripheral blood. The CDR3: CASSLRTGNEQYF. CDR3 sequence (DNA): TGTGCCAGCAGCTTGCGGACAGGGAACGAGCAGTACTTC.